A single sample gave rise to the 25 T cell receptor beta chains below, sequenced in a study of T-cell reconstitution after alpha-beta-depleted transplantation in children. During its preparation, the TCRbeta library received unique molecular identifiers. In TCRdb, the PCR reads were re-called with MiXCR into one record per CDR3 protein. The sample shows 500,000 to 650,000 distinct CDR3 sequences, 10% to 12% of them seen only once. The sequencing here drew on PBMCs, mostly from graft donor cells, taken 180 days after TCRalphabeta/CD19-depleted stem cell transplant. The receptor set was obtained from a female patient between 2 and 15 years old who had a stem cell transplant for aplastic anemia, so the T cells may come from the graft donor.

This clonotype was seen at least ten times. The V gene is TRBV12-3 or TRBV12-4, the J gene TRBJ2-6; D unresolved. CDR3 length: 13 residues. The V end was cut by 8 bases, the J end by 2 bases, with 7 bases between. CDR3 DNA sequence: TGTGCCAGCGGTGCGGCTGGGGCCAACGTCCTGACTTTC. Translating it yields CASGAAGANVLTF.

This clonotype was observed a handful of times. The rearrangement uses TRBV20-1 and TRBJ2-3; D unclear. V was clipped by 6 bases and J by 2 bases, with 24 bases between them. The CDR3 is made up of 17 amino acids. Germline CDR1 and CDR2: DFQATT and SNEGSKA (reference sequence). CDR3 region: CSASPPRGGDSTDTQYF. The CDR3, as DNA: TGCAGTGCAAGTCCCCCGCGTGGCGGAGACTCCACAGATACGCAGTATTTT.

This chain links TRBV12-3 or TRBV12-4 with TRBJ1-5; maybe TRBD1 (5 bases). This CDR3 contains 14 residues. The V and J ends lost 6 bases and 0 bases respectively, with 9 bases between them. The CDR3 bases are TGTGCCAGCAGGAAGGGGATTAGCAATCAGCCCCAGCATTTT. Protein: CASRKGISNQPQHF.

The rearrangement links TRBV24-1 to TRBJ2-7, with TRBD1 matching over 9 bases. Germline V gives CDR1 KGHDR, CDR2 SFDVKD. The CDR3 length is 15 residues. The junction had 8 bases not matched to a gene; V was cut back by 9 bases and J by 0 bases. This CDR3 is CATWGQGNSSYEQYV. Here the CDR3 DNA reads TGTGCCACCTGGGGACAGGGAAATAGCTCCTACGAGCAGTACGTC.

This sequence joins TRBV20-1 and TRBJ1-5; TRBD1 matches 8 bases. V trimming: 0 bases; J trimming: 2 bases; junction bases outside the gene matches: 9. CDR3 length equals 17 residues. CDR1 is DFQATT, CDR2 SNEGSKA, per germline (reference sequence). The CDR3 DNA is TGCAGTGCTAGAGATCGCCGGACAGGGACAGGCAATCAGCCCCAGCATTTT. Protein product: CSARDRRTGTGNQPQHF.

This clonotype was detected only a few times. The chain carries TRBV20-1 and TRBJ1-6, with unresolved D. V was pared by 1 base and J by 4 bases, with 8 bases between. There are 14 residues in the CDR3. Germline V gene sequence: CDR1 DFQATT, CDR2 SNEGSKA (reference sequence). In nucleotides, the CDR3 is TGCAGTGCTAGAGCCGGACCATATAATTCACCCCTCCACTTT. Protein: CSARAGPYNSPLHF.

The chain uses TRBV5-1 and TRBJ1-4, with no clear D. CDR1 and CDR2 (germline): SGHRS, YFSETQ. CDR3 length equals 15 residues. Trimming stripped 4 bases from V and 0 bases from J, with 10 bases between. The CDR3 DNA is TGCGCCAGCAGCCCAATTTATGCAACTAATGAAAAACTGTTTTTT. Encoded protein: CASSPIYATNEKLFF.

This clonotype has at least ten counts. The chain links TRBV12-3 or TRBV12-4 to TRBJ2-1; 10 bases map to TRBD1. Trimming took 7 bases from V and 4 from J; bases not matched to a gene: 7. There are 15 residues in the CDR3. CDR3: CASTDRDRGYNEQFF. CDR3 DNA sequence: TGTGCCAGCACCGACCGGGACAGGGGTTACAATGAGCAGTTCTTC.

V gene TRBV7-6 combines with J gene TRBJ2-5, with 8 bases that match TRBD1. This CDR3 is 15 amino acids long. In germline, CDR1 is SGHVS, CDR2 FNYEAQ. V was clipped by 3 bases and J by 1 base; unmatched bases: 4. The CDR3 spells CASSFRTGLQETQYF. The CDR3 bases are TGTGCCAGCAGCTTCCGGACAGGGCTCCAAGAGACCCAGTACTTC.

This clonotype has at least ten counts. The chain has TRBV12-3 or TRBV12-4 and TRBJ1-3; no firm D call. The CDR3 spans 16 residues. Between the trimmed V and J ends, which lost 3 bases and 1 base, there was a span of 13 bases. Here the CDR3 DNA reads TGTGCCAGCAGTTTGAGGTCCGGTAGTTCTGGAAACACCATATATTTT. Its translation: CASSLRSGSSGNTIYF.

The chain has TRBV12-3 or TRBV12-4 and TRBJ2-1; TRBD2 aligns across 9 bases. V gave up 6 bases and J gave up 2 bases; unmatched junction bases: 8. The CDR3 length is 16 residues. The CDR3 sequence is CASSHIAGVAYNEQFF. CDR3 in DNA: TGTGCCAGCAGCCATATAGCGGGAGTGGCCTACAATGAGCAGTTCTTC.

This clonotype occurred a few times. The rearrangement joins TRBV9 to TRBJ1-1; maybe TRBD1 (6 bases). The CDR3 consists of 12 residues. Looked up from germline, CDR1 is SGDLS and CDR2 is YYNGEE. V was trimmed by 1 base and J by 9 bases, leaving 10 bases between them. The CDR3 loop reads CASSVPDSQAFF. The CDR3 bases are TGTGCCAGCAGCGTACCGGACAGCCAAGCTTTCTTT.

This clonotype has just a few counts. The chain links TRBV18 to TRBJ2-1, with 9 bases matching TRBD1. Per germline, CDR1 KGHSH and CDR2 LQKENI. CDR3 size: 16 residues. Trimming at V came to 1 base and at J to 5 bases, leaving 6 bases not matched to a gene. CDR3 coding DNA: TGTGCCAGCTCACCACAAGGGACAGGGAAGGACAATGAGCAGTTCTTC. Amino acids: CASSPQGTGKDNEQFF.

The CDR3 DNA reads as TGTGCCAGCAGTTACGGGATGGGGGGCCAAGAGACCCAGTACTTC. Its translation is CASSYGMGGQETQYF. V usage is TRBV6-5 and J usage is TRBJ2-5; a weak D match, TRBD2 (6 bases). Germline V CDR1 and CDR2: MNHEY, SVGAGI. CDR3 length: 15 amino acids. The V end was cut by 2 bases, the J end by 1 base, with 11 bases between.

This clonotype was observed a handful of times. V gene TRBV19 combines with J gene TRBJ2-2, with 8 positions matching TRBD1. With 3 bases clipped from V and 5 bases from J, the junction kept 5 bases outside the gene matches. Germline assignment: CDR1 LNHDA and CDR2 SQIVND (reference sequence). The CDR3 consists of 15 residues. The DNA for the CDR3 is TGTGCCAGTAGTATCGGGACAGGCTATACCGGGGAGCTGTTTTTT. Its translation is CASSIGTGYTGELFF.

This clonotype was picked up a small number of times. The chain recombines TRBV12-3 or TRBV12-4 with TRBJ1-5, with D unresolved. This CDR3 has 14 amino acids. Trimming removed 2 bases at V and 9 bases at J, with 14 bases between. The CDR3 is CASSLLPARLPQHF. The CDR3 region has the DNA TGTGCCAGCAGTTTATTGCCGGCTCGTCTGCCCCAGCATTTT.

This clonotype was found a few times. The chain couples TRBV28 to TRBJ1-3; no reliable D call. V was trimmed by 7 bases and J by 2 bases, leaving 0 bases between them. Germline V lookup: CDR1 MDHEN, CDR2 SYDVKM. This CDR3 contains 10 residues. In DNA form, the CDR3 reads TGTGCCAGCACTGGAAACACCATATATTTT. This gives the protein CASTGNTIYF.

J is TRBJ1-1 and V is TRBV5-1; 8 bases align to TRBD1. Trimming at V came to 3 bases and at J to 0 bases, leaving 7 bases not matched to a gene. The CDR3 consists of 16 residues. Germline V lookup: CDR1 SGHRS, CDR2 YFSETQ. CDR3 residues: CASSSGTGSMNTEAFF. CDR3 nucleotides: TGCGCCAGCAGCTCCGGGACAGGTAGCATGAACACTGAAGCTTTCTTT.

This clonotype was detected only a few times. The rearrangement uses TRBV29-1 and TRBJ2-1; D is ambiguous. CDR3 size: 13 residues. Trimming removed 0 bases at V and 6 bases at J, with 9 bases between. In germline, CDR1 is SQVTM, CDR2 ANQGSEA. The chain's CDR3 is CSVEEARGNEQFF. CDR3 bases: TGCAGCGTTGAAGAGGCCAGAGGCAATGAGCAGTTCTTC.

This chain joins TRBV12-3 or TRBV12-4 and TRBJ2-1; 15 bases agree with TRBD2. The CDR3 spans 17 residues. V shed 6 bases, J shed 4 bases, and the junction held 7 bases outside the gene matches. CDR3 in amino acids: CASRAWTSGRVYNEQFF. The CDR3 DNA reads TGTGCCAGCAGGGCGTGGACTAGCGGGAGGGTTTACAATGAGCAGTTCTTC.

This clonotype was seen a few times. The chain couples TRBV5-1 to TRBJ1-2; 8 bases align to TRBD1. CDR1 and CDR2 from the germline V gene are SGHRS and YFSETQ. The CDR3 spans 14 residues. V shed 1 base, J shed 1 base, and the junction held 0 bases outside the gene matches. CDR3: CASSLTGGNYGYTF. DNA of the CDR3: TGCGCCAGCAGCTTGACAGGGGGTAACTATGGCTACACCTTC.

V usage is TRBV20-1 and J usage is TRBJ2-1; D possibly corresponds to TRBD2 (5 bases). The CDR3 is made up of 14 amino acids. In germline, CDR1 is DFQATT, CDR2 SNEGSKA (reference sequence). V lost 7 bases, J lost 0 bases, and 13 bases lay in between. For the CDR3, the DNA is TGCAGTGTTACCCAGCGGAGCTCCTACAATGAGCAGTTCTTC. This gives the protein CSVTQRSSYNEQFF.

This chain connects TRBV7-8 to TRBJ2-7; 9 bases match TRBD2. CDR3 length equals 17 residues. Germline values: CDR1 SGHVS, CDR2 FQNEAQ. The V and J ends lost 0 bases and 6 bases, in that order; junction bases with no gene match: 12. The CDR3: CASSLAGLLAGVGEQYV. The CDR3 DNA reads TGTGCCAGCAGCTTAGCCGGCCTACTAGCGGGCGTTGGCGAGCAGTACGTC.

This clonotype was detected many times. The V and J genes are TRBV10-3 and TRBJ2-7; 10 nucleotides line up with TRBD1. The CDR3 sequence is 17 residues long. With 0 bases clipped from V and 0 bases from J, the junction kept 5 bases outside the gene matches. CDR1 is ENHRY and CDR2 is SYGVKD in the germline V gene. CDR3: CAISESPGQGGSYEQYV. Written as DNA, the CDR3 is TGTGCCATCAGTGAGTCCCCCGGACAGGGGGGCTCCTACGAGCAGTACGTC.

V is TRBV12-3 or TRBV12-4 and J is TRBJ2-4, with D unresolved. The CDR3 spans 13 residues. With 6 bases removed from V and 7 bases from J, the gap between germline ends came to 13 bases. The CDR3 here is CASSKRLRNIQYF. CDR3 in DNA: TGTGCCAGCAGCAAGCGACTCAGGAACATTCAGTACTTC.